This T cell receptor beta chain originates from a study of OX40 agonist ivuxolimab in advanced cancers. Blood was sampled at baseline, cycle 4 day 1, and cycle 7 day 1. Sequencing used immunoSEQ multiplex PCR; TCRdb keeps in-frame clones, though not all of them. Here the sample spans about 80,000 clones, roughly 88% being singletons. From germline, CDR1 is KGHSH and CDR2 LQKENI. The J segment lost 4 bases and the V segment lost 3 bases, leaving 3 bases of the junction unmatched. The CDR3 extends over 13 amino acids. On this clone itself: Antigen: not known.

Study-level points and caveats: At 0.1 to 3.0 mg/kg and by week 6, CD4+ and CD8+ T cells in the blood had expanded clonally. On average, CD8+ T cells had more expanded clones than CD4+. Low normalized T-cell clonal expansion was also seen in some nonresponders.

The TCR originated in an adult with an advanced solid tumor such as melanoma, head and neck, liver or kidney cancer. The chain employs TRBV18 and TRBJ2-7; 7 bases match TRBD1. This material consisted of CD4+ or CD8+ T cells sorted from blood, taken in a trial of the OX40 agonist ivuxolimab. CDR3 coding DNA: TGTGCCAGCTCACCTTCGACAGGGTACGAGCAGTACTTC. This gives the protein CASSPSTGYEQYF.